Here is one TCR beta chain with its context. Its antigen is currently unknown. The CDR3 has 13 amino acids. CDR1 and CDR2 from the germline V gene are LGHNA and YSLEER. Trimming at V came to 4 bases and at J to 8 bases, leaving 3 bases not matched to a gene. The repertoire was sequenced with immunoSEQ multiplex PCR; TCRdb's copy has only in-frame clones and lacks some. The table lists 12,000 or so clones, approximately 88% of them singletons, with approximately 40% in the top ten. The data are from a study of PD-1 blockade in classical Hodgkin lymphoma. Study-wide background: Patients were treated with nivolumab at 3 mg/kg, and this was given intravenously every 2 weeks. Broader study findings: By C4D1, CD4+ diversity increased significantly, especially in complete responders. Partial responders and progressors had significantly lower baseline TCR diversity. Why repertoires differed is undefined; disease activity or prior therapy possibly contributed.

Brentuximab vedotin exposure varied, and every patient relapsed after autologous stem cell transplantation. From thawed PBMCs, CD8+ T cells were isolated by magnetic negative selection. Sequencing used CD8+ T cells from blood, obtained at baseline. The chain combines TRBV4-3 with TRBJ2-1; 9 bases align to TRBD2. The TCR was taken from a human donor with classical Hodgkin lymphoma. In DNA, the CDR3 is TGCGCCAGCAGCCTGGGACTAGCCGATGAGCAGTTCTTC. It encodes CASSLGLADEQFF.